Sequencing of this T cell receptor (beta chain) was carried out in a study of CD8+ T cells in alopecia areata. Whole-study context: Treated patients took oral tofacitinib at 5 to 10 mg twice daily. Study conclusions and caveats: The study found that many expanded lesional clones persisted in scalp and blood during tofacitinib. Uncertain still, given a single nonresponder, is whether baseline CD8+ expansion links to response.

Treatment noted: oral pan-JAK inhibitor, 5-10 mg twice daily. The researchers isolated CD4+ and CD8+ T cells from PBMCs by sorting. Notes on this clone: What it recognizes is unknown.

The CDR3 contains 16 residues. V was clipped by 6 bases and J by 0 bases; unmatched bases: 6. Germline-derived CDR1 and CDR2 are SNHLY and FYNNEI. Extracted RNA was reverse transcribed into cDNA, the sequencing template. Generated by immunoSEQ multiplex PCR, the TCRdb table keeps only in-frame clones and is missing some. In the table there are 40,000 to 45,000 clones, roughly 92% of which are singletons. The TCR originated in a human donor with alopecia areata. The chain joins TRBV2 to TRBJ2-1; 9 nucleotides agree with TRBD2. The sample was CD8+ T cells sorted from blood, taken at week 24, from a patient treated with tofacitinib. The CDR3 region is CASRDLAGSSYNEQFF. The CDR3 nucleotides read TGTGCCAGCAGGGATCTAGCGGGAAGCTCCTACAATGAGCAGTTCTTC.